This passage covers 3 T cell receptor beta chains from one sample sequenced in a study of T cells expressing NK-cell markers. From the 5' RACE reads, TCRdb lists one entry per CDR3 protein and no DNA. The table gives about 260,000 distinct CDR3 sequences; the top ten clones make up under 0.5% of it. Sequences were obtained from blood T cells: a sorted CD56 or NKG2C T cell subset, CD4+ or CD8+ T cells, or bulk PBMC T cells (not recorded which). These receptors were collected from a man aged 18 to 29 in good health.

The chain recombines TRBV10-3 with TRBJ2-1; the TCRdb call, TRBD2, lacks DNA for checking. Germline-derived CDR1 and CDR2 are ENHRY and SYGVKD. The CDR3 is 15 amino acids. CDR3 sequence: CAISGQGLNYNEQFF.

The rearrangement links TRBV4-2 to TRBJ2-3; the D call of TRBD2 rests on TCRdb alone, since no DNA is present to check it. Germline CDR1 and CDR2: LGHNA and YNFKEQ. The CDR3 totals 16 residues. The CDR3 loop is CASSQEFRLAGDTQYF.

The chain employs TRBV5-1 and TRBJ2-1. The CDR3 runs to 15 residues. The V gene's germline CDR1 is SGHRS and CDR2 YFSETQ. The CDR3 here is CASSPSGGSYNEQFF.